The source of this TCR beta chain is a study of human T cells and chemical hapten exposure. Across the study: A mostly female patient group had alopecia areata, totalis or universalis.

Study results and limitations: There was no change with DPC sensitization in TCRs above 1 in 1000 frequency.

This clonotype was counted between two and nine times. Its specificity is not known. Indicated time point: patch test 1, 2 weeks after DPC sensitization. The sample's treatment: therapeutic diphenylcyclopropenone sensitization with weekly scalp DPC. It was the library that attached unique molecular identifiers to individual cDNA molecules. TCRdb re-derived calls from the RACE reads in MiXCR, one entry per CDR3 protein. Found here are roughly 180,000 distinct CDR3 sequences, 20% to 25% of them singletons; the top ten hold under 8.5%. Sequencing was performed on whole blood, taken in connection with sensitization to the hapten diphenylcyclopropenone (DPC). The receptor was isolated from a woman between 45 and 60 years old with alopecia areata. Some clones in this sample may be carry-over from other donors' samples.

CDR3 nucleotides: TGTGCCAGCAGCTCCGGACAGGGGAGCTCACCCCTCCACTTT. This sequence encodes CASSSGQGSSPLHF. This chain links TRBV3-1 with TRBJ1-6; 9 nucleotides match TRBD1. Trimming at V came to 5 bases and at J to 10 bases, leaving 6 bases not matched to a gene. Per germline, CDR1 LGHDT and CDR2 YNNKEL (reference sequence). This CDR3 has 14 amino acids.